Shown below are 3 T cell receptor beta chains from a single sample sequenced in a study of CD8+CD57+ T cells in acquired aplastic anemia. Genomic DNA was employed as the template in profiling TCR beta VDJ and CDR3. TCRdb re-derived calls from the reads in MiXCR, one entry per CDR3 protein. This sample yields about 180,000 distinct CDR3 sequences, of which around 50% are seen a single time; over 10% belongs to the top ten. Those patients picked for sequencing had displayed CD8+CD57+ cell expansion on flow cytometry. The sample consisted of sorted CD4+, CD8+, or CD8+CD57+ T cells (not recorded which) from PBMCs. The receptors come from a human donor with aplastic anemia.

Of note for this clonotype: This sequence may be a read error, since a much larger clone differs from it by one base. V is TRBV9 and J is TRBJ1-3, with a possible D match to TRBD1 (5 bases). V dropped 0 bases and J dropped 8 bases, with 18 bases sitting between them. Germline values: CDR1 SGDLS, CDR2 YYNGEE. CDR3 length: 16 residues. The CDR3 protein is CASSVELGHPGDTIYF. The CDR3 DNA is TGTGCCAGCAGCGTAGAATTGGGGCATCCAGGAGACACCATATATTTT.

This rearrangement joins TRBV29-1 to TRBJ2-1; TRBD2 might be the D (6 bases). The length of the CDR3 is 13 residues. CDR1 and CDR2 from the germline V gene are SQVTM and ANQGSEA. The V and J ends lost 4 bases and 1 base respectively, with 8 bases between them. This CDR3 reads CSVVGGSYNEQFF. The CDR3 bases are TGCAGCGTTGTCGGGGGTTCCTACAATGAGCAGTTCTTC.

This sequence joins TRBV20-1 and TRBJ1-2; D is unresolved. This CDR3 is built from 10 residues. The germline V and J ends were trimmed by 3 bases and 8 bases, with 7 bases remaining between them. CDR1 and CDR2 (germline): DFQATT, SNEGSKA (reference sequence). The CDR3 spells CSASFTGYTF. The DNA for the CDR3 is TGCAGTGCTAGTTTTACCGGCTACACCTTC.